This TCR beta chain came from a study of blood T cell repertoires in COVID-19. In the source study's methods: Researchers report that nucleated cell counts were estimated from reference gene primer amplification. The data were produced by immunoSEQ multiplex PCR, yet TCRdb's version contains in-frame clones alone and is incomplete. The V and J calls and the clone size are those of that table, but D and trimming were determined from the DNA. Among about 250,000 clones listed, 85% were seen once. Trimming took off 0 bases at V and 4 bases at J, with 13 bases between the two ends. The CDR3 has 15 residues. Germline lookup yields CDR1 SGHRS and CDR2 YFSETQ.

The V and J genes are TRBV5-1 and TRBJ1-2; weak D call: TRBD1 (5 bases). The clonotype comes from a woman aged 50 to 60 who had been exposed to COVID-19. Sequencing used PBMCs or T cells enriched from blood (not recorded which). CDR3 bases: TGCGCCAGCAGCTTGGTCCAGGGCTTGAGCTATGGCTACACCTTC. Its protein is CASSLVQGLSYGYTF.